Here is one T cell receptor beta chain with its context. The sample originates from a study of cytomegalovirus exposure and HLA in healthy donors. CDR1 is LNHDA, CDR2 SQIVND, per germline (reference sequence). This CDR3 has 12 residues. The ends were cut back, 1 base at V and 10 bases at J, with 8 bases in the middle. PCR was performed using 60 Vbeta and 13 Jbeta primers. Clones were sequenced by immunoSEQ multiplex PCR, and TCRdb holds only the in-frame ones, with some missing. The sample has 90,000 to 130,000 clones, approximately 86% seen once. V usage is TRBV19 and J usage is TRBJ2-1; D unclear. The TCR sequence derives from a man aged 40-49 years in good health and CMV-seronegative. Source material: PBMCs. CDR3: CASSIGAYEQFF. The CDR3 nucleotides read TGTGCCAGTAGTATAGGGGCGTACGAGCAGTTCTTC.